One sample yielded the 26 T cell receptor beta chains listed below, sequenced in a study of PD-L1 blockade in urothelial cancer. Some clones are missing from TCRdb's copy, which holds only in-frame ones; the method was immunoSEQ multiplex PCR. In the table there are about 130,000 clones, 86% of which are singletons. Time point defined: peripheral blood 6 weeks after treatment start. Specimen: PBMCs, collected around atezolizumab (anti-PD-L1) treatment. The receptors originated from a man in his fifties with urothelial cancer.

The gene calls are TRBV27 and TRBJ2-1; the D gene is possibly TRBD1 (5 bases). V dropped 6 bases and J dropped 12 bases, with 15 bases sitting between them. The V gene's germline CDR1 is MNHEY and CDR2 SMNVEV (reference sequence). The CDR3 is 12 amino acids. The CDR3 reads CASSASGWRQFF. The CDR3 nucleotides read TGTGCCAGCAGCGCTTCAGGGTGGAGGCAGTTCTTC.

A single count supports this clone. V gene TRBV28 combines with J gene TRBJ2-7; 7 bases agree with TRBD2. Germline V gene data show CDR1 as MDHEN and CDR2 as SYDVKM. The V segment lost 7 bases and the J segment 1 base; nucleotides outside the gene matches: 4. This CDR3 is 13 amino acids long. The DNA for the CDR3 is TGTGCCAGCATAACAGCGGGATCCTACGAGCAGTACTTC. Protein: CASITAGSYEQYF.

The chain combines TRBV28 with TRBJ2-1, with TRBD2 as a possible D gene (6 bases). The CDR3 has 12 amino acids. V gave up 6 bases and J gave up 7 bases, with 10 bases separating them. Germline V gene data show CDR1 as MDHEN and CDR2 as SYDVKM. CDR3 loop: CASRGGGNEQFF. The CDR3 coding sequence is TGTGCCAGCAGGGGAGGTGGGAATGAGCAGTTCTTC. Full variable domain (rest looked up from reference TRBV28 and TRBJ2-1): DVKVTQSSRYLVKRTGEKVFLECVQDMDHENMFWYRQDPGLGLRLIYFSYDVKMKEKGDIPEGYSVSREKKERFSLILESASTNQTSMYLCASRGGGNEQFFGPGTRLTVL.

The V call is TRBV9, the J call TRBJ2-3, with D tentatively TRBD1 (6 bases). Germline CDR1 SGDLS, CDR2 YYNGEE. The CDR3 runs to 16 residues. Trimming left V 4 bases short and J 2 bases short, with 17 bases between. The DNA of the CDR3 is TGTGCCAGCAGCCAGAGACAGGCCCTTTACACAGATACGCAGTATTTT. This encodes CASSQRQALYTDTQYF.

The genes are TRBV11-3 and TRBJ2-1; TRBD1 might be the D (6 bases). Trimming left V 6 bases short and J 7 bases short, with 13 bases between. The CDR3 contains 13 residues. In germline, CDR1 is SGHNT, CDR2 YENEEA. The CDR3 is CASSREQGNEQFF. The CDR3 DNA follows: TGTGCCAGCAGTCGCGAACAGGGAAATGAGCAGTTCTTC. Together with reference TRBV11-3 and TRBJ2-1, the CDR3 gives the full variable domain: EAGVVQSPRYKIIEKKQPVAFWCNPISGHNTLYWYLQNLGQGPELLIRYENEEAVDDSQLPKDRFSAERLKGVDSTLKIQPAELGDSAVYLCASSREQGNEQFFGPGTRLTVL.

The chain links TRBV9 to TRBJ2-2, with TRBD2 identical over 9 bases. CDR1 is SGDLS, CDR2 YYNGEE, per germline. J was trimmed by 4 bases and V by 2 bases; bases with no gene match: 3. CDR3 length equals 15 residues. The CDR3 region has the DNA TGTGCCAGCAGCGTTGTAGCGGGAGCCACCGGGGAGCTGTTTTTT. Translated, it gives CASSVVAGATGELFF.

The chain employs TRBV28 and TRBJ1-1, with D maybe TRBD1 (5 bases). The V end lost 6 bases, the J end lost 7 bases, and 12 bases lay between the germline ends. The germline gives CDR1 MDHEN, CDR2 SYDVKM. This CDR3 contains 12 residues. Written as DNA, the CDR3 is TGTGCCAGCAGGGGGCGGGGGAATGAAGCTTTCTTT. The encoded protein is CASRGRGNEAFF.

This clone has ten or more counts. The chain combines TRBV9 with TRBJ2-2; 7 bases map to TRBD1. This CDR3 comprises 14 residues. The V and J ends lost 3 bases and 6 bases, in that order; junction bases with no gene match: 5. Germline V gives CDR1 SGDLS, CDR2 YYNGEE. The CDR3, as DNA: TGTGCCAGCAGCGGGCGAACAGGGGCCGGGGAGCTGTTTTTT. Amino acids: CASSGRTGAGELFF.

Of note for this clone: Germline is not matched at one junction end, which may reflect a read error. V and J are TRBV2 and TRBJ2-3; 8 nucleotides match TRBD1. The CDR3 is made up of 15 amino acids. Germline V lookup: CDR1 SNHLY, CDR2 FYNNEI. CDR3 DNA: TGTGCCGGCAGTCCACAGGGGGTGAGCACAGATACGCAGTATTTT. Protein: CAGSPQGVSTDTQYF.

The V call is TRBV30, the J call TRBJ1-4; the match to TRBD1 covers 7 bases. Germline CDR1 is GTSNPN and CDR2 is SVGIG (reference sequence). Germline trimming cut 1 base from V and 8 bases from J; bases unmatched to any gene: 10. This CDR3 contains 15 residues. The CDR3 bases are TGTGCCTGGAGTGAAACACAGGGGAAGGGCGAAAAACTGTTTTTT. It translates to CAWSETQGKGEKLFF.

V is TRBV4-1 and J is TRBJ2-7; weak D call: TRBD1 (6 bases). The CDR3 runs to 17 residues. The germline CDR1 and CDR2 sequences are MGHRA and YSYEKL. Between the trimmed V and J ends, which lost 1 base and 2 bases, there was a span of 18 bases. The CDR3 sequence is CASSQVPDATGTYEQYF. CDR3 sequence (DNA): TGCGCCAGCAGCCAAGTACCCGATGCTACAGGGACCTACGAGCAGTACTTC.

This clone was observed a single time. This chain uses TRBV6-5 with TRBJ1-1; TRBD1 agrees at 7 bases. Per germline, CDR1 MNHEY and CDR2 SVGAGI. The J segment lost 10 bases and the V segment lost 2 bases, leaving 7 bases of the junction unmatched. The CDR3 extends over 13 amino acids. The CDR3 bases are TGTGCCAGCAGTTACGGGACAGAGGGGCGAGCTTTCTTT. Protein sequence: CASSYGTEGRAFF.

The CDR3 bases are TGCGCCAGCAGGGACAGTACATGGGCAACTAATGAAAAACTGTTTTTT. Its protein product is CASRDSTWATNEKLFF. The chain recombines TRBV10-2 with TRBJ1-4; possible D gene TRBD1, 6 bases. Deletions cut 6 bases from V and 0 bases from J, with 14 bases between. CDR1 and CDR2 from the germline V gene are WSHSY and SAAADI. The CDR3 has 16 residues.

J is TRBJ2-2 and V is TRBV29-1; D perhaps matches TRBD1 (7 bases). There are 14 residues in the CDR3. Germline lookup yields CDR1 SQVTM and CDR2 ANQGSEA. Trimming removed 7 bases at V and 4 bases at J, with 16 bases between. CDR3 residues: CSGGRQGVTGELFF. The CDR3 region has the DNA TGCAGCGGGGGGAGGCAGGGGGTCACCGGGGAGCTGTTTTTT.

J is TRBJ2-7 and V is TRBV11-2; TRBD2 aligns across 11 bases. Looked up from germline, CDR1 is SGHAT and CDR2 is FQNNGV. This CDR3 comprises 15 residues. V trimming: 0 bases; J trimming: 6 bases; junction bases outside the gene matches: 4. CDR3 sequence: CASSLEGSGRVEQYF. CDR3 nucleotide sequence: TGTGCCAGCAGCTTAGAGGGTAGCGGGAGGGTCGAGCAGTACTTC. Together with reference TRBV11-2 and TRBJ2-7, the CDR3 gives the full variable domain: EAGVAQSPRYKIIEKRQSVAFWCNPISGHATLYWYQQILGQGPKLLIQFQNNGVVDDSQLPKDRFSAERLKGVDSTLKIQPAKLEDSAVYLCASSLEGSGRVEQYFGPGTRLTVT.

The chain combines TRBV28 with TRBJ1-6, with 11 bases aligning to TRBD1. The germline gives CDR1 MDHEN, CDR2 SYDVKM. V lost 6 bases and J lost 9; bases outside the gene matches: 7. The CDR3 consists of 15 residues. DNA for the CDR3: TGTGCCAGCAGACCTGGGACAGGGGGTGGTTCACCCCTCCACTTT. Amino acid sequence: CASRPGTGGGSPLHF.

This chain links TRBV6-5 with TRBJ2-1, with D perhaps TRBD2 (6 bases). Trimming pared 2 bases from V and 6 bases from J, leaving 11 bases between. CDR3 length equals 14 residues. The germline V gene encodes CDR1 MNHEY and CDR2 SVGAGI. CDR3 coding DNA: TGTGCCAGCAGTTACGACGGGAGAGTCAATGAGCAGTTCTTC. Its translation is CASSYDGRVNEQFF.

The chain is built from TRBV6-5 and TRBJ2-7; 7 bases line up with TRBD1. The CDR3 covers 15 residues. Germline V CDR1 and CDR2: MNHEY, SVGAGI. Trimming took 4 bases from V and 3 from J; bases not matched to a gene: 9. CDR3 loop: CASSFHRDRFYEQYF. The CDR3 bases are TGTGCCAGCAGTTTCCATCGGGACAGATTCTACGAGCAGTACTTC.

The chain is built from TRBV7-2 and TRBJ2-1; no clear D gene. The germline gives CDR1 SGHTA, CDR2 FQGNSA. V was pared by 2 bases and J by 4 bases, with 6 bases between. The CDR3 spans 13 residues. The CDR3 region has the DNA TGTGCCAGCAGCTTAAACTCTTACAATGAGCAGTTCTTC. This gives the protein CASSLNSYNEQFF.

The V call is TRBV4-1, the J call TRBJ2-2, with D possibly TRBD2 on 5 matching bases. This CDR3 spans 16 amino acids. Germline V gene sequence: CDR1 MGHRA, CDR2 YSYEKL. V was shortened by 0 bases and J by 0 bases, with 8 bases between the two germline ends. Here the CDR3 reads CASSQEAGANTGELFF. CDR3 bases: TGCGCCAGCAGCCAAGAGGCGGGTGCGAACACCGGGGAGCTGTTTTTT.

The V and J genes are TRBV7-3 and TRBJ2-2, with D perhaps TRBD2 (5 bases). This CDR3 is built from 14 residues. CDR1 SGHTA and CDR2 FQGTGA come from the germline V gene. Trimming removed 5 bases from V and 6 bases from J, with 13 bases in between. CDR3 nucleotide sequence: TGTGCCAGCAGCCCTAAACTAGGGCCCGGGGAGCTGTTTTTT. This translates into CASSPKLGPGELFF.

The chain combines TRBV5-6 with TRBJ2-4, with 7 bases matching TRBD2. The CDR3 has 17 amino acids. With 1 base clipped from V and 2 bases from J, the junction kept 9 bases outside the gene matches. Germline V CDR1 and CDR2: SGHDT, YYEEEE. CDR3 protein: CASSLLWRERSKNIQYF. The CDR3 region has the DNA TGTGCCAGCAGCTTGCTCTGGCGGGAGAGGTCCAAAAACATTCAGTACTTC.

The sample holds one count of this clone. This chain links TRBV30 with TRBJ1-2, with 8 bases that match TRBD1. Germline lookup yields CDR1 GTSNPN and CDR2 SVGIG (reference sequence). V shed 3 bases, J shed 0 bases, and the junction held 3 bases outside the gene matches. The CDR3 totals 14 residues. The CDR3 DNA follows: TGTGCCTGGAGAGGACAGGGAGCTAACTATGGCTACACCTTC. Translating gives CAWRGQGANYGYTF.

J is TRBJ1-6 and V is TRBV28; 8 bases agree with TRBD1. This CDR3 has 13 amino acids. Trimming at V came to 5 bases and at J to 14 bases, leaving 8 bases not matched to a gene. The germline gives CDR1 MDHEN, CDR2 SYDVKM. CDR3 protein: CASSPDRVRSLHF. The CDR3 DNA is TGTGCCAGCAGTCCGGACAGGGTTCGGTCCCTCCACTTT.

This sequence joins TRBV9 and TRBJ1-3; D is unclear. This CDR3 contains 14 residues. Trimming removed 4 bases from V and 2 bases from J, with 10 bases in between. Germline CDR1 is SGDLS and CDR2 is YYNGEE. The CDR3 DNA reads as TGTGCCAGCAGCTCTACAGCTCCTGGAAACACCATATATTTT. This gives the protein CASSSTAPGNTIYF.

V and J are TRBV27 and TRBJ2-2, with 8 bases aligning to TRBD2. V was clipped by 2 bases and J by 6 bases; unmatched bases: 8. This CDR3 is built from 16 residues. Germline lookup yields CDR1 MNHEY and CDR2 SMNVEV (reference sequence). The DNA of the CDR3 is TGTGCCAGCAGTTTAGGGGGAGCGGGAGTCGCCGGGGAGCTGTTTTTT. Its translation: CASSLGGAGVAGELFF.